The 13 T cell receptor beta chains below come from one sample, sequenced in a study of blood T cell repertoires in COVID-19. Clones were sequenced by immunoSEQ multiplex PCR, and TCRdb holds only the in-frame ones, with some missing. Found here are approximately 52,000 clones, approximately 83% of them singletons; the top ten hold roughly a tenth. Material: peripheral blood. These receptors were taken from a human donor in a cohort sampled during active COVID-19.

The CDR3 here is CASTLDRSDGYEQYF. CDR3 bases: TGTGCCAGCACCCTGGACAGATCTGACGGCTACGAGCAGTACTTC. The rearrangement uses TRBV2 and TRBJ2-7, with D perhaps matching TRBD1 (6 bases). This CDR3 spans 15 amino acids. Per the germline V gene, CDR1 is SNHLY and CDR2 is FYNNEI. Trimming shortened V by 7 bases and J by 3 bases, and 19 bases separated the two germline ends.

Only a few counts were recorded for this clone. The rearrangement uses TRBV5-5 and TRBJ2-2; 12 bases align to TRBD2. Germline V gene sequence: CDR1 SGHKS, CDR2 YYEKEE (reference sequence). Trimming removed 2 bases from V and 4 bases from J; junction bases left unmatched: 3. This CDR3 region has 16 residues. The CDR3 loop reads CASSFGLAGSTGELFF. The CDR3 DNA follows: TGTGCCAGCAGCTTCGGACTAGCGGGGAGCACCGGGGAGCTGTTTTTT.

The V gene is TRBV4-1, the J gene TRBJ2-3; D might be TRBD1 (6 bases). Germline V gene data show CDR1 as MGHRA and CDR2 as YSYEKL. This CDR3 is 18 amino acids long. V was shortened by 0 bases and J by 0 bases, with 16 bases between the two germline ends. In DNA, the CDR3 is TGCGCCAGCAGCCAAGAATGGGTGACAGGACCTAGCACAGATACGCAGTATTTT. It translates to CASSQEWVTGPSTDTQYF.

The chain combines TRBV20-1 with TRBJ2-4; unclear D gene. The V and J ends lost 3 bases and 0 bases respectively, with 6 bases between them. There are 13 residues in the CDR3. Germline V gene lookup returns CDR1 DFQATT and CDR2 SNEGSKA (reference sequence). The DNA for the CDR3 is TGCAGTGCTAGTTCAGGAGCCAAAAACATTCAGTACTTC. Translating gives CSASSGAKNIQYF.

CDR3 in DNA: TGTGCCAGCAGCCCCCCGCTAGATCGCAGCTCTGGAAACACCATATATTTT. This translates into CASSPPLDRSSGNTIYF. The chain joins TRBV7-9 to TRBJ1-3, with D hard to call. CDR1 is SEHNR and CDR2 is FQNEAQ in the germline V gene (reference sequence). This CDR3 comprises 17 residues. Trimming took off 5 bases at V and 0 bases at J, with 17 bases between the two ends.

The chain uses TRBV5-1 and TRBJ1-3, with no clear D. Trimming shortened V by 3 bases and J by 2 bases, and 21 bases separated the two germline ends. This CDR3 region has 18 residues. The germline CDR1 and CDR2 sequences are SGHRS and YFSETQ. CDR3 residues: CASSSYGGPERTGNTIYF. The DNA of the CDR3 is TGCGCCAGCAGCTCGTACGGTGGCCCGGAGCGCACTGGAAACACCATATATTTT.

In nucleotides, the CDR3 is TGTGCCAGCAGGGAAACCGGGACAGTAAATAATTCACCCCTCCACTTT. Translated: CASRETGTVNNSPLHF. The chain links TRBV6-6 to TRBJ1-6; TRBD1 matches 7 bases. Per germline, CDR1 MNHNY and CDR2 SVGAGI (reference sequence). This CDR3 region has 16 residues. J lost 5 bases, V lost 6 bases, and 10 bases had no gene match.

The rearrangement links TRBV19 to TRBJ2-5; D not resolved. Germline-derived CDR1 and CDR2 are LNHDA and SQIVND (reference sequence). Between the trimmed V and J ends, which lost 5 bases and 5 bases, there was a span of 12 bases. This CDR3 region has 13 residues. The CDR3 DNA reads TGTGCCAGTAGTGCAAGTGTAGTGGAGACCCAGTACTTC. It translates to CASSASVVETQYF. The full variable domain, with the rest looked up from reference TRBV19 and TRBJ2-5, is DGGITQSPKYLFRKEGQNVTLSCEQNLNHDAMYWYRQDPGQGLRLIYYSQIVNDFQKGDIAEGYSVSREKKESFPLTVTSAQKNPTAFYLCASSASVVETQYFGPGTRLLVL.

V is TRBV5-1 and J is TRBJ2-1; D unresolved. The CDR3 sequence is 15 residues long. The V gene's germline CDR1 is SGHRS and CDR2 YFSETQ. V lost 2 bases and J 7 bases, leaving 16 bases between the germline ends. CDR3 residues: CASSFLVEMENEQFF. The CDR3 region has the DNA TGCGCCAGCAGCTTCCTAGTAGAAATGGAAAATGAGCAGTTCTTC.

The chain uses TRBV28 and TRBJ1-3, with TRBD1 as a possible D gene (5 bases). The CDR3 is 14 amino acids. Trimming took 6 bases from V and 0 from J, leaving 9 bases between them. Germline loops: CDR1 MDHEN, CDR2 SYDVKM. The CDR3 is CASRTTASGNTIYF. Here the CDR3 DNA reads TGTGCCAGCAGGACGACAGCCTCTGGAAACACCATATATTTT.

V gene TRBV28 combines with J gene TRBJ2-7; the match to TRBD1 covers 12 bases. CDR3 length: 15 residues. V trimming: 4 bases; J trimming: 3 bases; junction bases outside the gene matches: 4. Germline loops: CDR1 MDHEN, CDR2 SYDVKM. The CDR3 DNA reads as TGTGCCAGCAGTTCGGGACAGGGGGCAAACTACGAGCAGTACTTC. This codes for CASSSGQGANYEQYF.

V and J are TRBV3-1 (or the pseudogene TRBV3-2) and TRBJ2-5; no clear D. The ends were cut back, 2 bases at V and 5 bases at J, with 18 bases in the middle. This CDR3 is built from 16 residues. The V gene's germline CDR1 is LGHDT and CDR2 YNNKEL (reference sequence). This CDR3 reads CASSQNWARRRETQYF. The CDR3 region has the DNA TGTGCCAGCAGCCAAAACTGGGCCCGGCGTCGGGAGACCCAGTACTTC.

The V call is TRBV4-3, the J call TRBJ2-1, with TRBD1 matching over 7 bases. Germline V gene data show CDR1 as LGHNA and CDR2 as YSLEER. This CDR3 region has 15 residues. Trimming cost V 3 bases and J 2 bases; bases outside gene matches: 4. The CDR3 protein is CASSQDRFAYNEQFF. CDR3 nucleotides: TGCGCCAGCAGCCAGGACAGGTTTGCCTACAATGAGCAGTTCTTC.